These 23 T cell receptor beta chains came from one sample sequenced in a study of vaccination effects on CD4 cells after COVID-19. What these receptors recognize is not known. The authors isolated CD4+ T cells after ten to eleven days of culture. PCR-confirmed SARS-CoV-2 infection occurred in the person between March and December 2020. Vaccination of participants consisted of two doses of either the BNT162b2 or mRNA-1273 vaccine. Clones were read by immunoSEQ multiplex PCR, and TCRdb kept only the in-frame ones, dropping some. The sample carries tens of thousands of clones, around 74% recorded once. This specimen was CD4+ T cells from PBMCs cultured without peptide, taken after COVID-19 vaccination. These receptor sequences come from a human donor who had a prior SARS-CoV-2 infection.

The CDR3 sequence: CASSELAGLNTEAFF. Here the CDR3 DNA reads TGTGCCAGCAGCGAATTAGCGGGTTTGAACACTGAAGCTTTCTTT. The gene calls are TRBV5-4 and TRBJ1-1; D is unclear. In germline, CDR1 is SGHNT, CDR2 YYREEE (reference sequence). V was shortened by 4 bases and J by 0 bases, with 13 bases between the two germline ends. The CDR3 consists of 15 residues.

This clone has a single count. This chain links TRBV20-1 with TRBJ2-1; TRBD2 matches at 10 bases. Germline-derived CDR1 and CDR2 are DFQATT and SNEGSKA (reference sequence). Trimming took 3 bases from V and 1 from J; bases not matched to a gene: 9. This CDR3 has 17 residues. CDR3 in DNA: TGCAGTGCTAGTGCCCATGGACTAGCGGCTTCCTACAATGAGCAGTTCTTC. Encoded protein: CSASAHGLAASYNEQFF.

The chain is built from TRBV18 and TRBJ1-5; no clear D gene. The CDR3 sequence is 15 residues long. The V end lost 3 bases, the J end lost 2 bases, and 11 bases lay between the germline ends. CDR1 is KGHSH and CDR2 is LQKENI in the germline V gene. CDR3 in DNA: TGTGCCAGCTCACCGTCGTCGACGGGCAATCAGCCCCAGCATTTT. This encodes CASSPSSTGNQPQHF.

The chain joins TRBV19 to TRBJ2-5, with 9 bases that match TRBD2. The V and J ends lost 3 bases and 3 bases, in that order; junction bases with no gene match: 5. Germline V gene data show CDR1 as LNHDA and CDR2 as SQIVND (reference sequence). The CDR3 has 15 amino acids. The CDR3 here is CASSITASGEETQYF. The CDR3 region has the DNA TGTGCCAGTAGTATCACGGCTAGCGGGGAAGAGACCCAGTACTTC.

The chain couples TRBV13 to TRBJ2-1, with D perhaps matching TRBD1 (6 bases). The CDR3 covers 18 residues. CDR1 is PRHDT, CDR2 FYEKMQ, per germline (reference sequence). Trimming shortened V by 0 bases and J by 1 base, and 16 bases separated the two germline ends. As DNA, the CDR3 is TGTGCCAGCAGCTTAGGGTTCTGGGACACTAGATCCTACAATGAGCAGTTCTTC. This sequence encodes CASSLGFWDTRSYNEQFF.

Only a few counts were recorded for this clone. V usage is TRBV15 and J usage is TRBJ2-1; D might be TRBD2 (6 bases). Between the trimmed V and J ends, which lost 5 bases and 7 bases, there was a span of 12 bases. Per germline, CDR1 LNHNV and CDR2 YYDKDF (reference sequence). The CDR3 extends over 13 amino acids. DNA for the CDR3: TGTGCCACCAGCCAGCGGGTGAGGAATGAGCAGTTCTTC. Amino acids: CATSQRVRNEQFF.

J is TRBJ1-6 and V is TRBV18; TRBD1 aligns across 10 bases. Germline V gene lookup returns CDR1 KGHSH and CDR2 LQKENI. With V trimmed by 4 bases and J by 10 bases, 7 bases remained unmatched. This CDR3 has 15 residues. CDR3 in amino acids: CASSLTMGQGSPLHF. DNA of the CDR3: TGTGCCAGCTCACTAACCATGGGACAGGGGTCACCCCTCCACTTT. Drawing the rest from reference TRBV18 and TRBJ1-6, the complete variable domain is NAGVMQNPRHLVRRRGQEARLRCSPMKGHSHVYWYRQLPEEGLKFMVYLQKENIIDESGMPKERFSAEFPKEGPSILRIQQVVRGDSAAYFCASSLTMGQGSPLHFGNGTRLTVT.

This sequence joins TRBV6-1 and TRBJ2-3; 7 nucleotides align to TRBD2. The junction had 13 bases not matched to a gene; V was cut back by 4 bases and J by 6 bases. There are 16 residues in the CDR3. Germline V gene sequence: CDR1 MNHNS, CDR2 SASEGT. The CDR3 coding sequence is TGTGCCAGCAGTGGGGCTAGCGGCGGGGTAGACGATACGCAGTATTTT. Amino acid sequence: CASSGASGGVDDTQYF.

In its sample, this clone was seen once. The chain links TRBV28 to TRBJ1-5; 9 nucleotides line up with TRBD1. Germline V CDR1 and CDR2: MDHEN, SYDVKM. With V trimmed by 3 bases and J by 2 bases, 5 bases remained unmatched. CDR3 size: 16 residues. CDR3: CASSLGTGIGNQPQHF. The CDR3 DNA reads TGTGCCAGCAGTTTGGGGACAGGGATTGGCAATCAGCCCCAGCATTTT.

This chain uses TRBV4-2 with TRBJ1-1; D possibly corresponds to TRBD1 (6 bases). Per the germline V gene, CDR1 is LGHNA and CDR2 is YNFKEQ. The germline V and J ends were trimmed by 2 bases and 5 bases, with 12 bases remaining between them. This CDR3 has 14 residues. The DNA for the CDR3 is TGTGCCAGCAGCCAACCCACAGGGAATACTGAAGCTTTCTTT. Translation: CASSQPTGNTEAFF.

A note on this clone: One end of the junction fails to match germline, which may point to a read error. This chain's CDR3 is CASSRARVDF. Here the CDR3 DNA reads TGTGCCAGCAGCCGGGCCCGGGTAGACTTC. The chain employs TRBV7-9 and TRBJ2-7; D gene unclear. From germline, CDR1 is SEHNR and CDR2 FQNEAQ (reference sequence). This CDR3 spans 10 amino acids.

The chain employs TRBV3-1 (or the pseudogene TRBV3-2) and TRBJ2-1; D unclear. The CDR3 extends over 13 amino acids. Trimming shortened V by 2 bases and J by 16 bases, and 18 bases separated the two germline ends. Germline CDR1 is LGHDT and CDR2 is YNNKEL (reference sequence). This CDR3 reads CASSQFLGSSYFF. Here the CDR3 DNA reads TGTGCCAGCAGCCAATTTCTGGGCAGTAGCTATTTCTTC.

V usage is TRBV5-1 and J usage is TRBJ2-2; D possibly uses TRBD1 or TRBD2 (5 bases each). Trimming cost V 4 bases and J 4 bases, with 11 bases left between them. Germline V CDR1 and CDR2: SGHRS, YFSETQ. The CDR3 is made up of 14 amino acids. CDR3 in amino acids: CASSTPGLTGELFF. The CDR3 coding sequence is TGCGCCAGCAGCACTCCGGGGCTCACCGGGGAGCTGTTTTTT.

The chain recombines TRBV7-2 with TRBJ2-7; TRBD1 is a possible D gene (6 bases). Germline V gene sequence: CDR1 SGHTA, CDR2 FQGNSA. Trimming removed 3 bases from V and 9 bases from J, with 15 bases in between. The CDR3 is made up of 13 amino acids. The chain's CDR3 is CASSFSRSGVQYF. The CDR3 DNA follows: TGTGCCAGCAGCTTTTCTCGCTCAGGGGTGCAGTACTTC.

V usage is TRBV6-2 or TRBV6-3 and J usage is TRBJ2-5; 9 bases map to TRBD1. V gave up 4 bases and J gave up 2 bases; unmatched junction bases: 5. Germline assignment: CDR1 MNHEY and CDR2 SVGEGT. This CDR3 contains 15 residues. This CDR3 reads CASSLRQGGQETQYF. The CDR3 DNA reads TGTGCCAGCAGTTTAAGACAGGGGGGGCAAGAGACCCAGTACTTC.

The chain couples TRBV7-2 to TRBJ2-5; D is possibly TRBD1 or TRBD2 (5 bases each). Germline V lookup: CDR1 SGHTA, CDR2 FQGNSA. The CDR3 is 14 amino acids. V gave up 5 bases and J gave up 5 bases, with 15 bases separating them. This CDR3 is CASSPRGGWETQYF. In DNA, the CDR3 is TGTGCCAGCAGCCCCCGTGGGGGTTGGGAGACCCAGTACTTC.

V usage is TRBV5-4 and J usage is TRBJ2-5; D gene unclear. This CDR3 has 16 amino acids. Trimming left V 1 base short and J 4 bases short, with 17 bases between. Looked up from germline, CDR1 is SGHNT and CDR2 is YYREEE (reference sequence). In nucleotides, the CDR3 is TGTGCCAGCAGCTTGCAACAGCCCCAATTTGGAGAGACCCAGTACTTC. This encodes CASSLQQPQFGETQYF.

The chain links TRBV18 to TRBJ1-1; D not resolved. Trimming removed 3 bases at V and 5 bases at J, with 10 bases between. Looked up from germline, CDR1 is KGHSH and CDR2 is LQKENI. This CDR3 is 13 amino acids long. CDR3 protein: CASSPGFRTEAFF. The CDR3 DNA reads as TGTGCCAGCTCACCCGGTTTTCGGACTGAAGCTTTCTTT.

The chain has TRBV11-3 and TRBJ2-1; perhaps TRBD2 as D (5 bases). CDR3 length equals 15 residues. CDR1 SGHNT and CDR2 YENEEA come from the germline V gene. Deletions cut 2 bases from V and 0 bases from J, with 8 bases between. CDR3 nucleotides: TGTGCCAGCAGCTTAAGCGGTAGCTCCTACAATGAGCAGTTCTTC. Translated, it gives CASSLSGSSYNEQFF.

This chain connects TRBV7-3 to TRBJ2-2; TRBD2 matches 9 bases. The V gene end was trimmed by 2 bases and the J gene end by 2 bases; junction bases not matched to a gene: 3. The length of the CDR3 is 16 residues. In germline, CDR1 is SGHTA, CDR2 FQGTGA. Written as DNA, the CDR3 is TGTGCCAGCAGCTTACAAGCGGGAGGTAACACCGGGGAGCTGTTTTTT. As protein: CASSLQAGGNTGELFF.

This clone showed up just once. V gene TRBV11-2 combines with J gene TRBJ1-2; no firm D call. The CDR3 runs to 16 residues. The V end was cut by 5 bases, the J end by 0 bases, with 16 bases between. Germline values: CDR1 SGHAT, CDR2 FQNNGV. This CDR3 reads CASSTPKTRTNYGYTF. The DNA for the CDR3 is TGTGCCAGCAGCACCCCTAAGACACGCACTAACTATGGCTACACCTTC.

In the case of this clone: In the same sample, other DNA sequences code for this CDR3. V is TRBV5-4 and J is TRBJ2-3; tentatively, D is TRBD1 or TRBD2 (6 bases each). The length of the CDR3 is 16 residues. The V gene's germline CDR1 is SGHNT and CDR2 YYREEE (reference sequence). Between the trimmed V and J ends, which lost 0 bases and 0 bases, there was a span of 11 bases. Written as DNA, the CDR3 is TGTGCCAGCAGCTTGGGGCGGGACACTAGCACAGATACGCAGTATTTT. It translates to CASSLGRDTSTDTQYF.

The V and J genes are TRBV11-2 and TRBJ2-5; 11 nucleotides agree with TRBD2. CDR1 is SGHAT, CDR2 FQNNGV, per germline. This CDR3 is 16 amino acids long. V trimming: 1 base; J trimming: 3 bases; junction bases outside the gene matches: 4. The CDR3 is CASSLGILAGEETQYF. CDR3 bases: TGTGCCAGCAGCTTAGGCATACTAGCGGGGGAAGAGACCCAGTACTTC.